This T cell receptor (beta chain) originates from a study of blood T cell repertoires in COVID-19. Study details: Specimens from acute and convalescent COVID-19 originated in the United States, Italy and Spain. The analysed material was cDNA or gDNA that came from T cells, B-cell-depleted T cells, or PBMCs.

This CDR3 comprises 15 residues. Germline CDR1 and CDR2: MNHNS and SASEGT. V dropped 1 base and J dropped 6 bases, with 14 bases sitting between them. The authors' processing: Quantification of nucleated cells was approximated via reference gene primer amplification. Clones were read by immunoSEQ multiplex PCR, and TCRdb kept only the in-frame ones, dropping some. That table furnishes V, J and clone size, whereas the DNA furnished D and trimming. The profile shows hundreds of thousands of clones, approximately 85% of them singletons. The clonotype originates from a man in his fifties or sixties with active or convalescent COVID-19. This chain connects TRBV6-1 to TRBJ2-3; TRBD1 might be the D (5 bases). Sequenced input: peripheral blood. CDR3 nucleotide sequence: TGTGCCAGCAGTGAAGGGACACTTCAAACGGATACGCAGTATTTT. Its protein is CASSEGTLQTDTQYF.